This T cell receptor (beta chain) was identified in a study of spatial heterogeneity in lung cancer. Study-wide results and limits: Expanded intratumoral alpha and beta TCR counts tracked tumor mutation counts.

This clonotype was recorded at least ten times. Its antigen is not known. This beta chain slipped into a library made for alpha chains as a stray read, so its size is not meaningful. Via MiXCR, TCRdb re-called the 5' RACE reads, giving one row per CDR3 protein. The sample contains over 10,000 distinct CDR3 sequences, just over 5% of which appear only once. This CDR3 has 13 amino acids. V was shortened by 7 bases and J by 7 bases, with 17 bases between the two germline ends. Germline CDR1 is WSHSY and CDR2 is SAAADI. Sample time point: sample taken at primary tumor resection. The chain uses TRBV10-2 and TRBJ2-7, with D possibly called TRBD1 or TRBD2 (5 bases each). The material was lung tumor tissue, obtained at surgery. This clonotype was obtained from a male donor with early-stage non-small cell lung cancer. The CDR3 bases are TGCGCCAGCATTAGGGACCGACGTACGGAGCAGTACTTC. It translates to CASIRDRRTEQYF.